This section outlines one T cell receptor (beta chain) sequence together with its context. The data were obtained in a study of cytomegalovirus exposure and HLA in healthy donors. Trimming took off 0 bases at V and 4 bases at J, with 18 bases between the two ends. CDR1 and CDR2 from the germline V gene are LGHNA and YNFKEQ. The CDR3 totals 17 residues. This PCR relied on a set of 60 Vbeta primers and 13 Jbeta primers. Produced via immunoSEQ multiplex PCR; TCRdb's table is partial and in-frame only. Of fewer than 250,000 clones in the sample, around 85% were seen once. The chain has TRBV4-2 and TRBJ1-2; D is perhaps TRBD1 (5 bases). The TCR sequence derives from a human donor in good health. Sequencing was done on a sample of PBMCs. The CDR3 DNA is TGTGCCAGCAGCCAAGATTGGGCAGGGAACTTGGGCTATGGCTACACCTTC. It codes for CASSQDWAGNLGYGYTF.